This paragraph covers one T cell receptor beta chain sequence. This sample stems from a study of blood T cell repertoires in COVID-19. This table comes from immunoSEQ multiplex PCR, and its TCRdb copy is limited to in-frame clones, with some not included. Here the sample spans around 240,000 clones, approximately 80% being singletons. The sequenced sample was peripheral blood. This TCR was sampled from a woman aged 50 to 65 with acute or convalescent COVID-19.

This chain's CDR3 is CASSLREVGLAGVLFF. The DNA of the CDR3 is TGCGCCAGCAGCTTGAGGGAGGTGGGACTAGCGGGAGTCCTGTTCTTC. The chain links TRBV5-1 to TRBJ2-1; 14 nucleotides line up with TRBD2. The V and J ends lost 1 base and 15 bases, in that order; junction bases with no gene match: 12. Germline assignment: CDR1 SGHRS and CDR2 YFSETQ. The CDR3 loop spans 16 amino acids.